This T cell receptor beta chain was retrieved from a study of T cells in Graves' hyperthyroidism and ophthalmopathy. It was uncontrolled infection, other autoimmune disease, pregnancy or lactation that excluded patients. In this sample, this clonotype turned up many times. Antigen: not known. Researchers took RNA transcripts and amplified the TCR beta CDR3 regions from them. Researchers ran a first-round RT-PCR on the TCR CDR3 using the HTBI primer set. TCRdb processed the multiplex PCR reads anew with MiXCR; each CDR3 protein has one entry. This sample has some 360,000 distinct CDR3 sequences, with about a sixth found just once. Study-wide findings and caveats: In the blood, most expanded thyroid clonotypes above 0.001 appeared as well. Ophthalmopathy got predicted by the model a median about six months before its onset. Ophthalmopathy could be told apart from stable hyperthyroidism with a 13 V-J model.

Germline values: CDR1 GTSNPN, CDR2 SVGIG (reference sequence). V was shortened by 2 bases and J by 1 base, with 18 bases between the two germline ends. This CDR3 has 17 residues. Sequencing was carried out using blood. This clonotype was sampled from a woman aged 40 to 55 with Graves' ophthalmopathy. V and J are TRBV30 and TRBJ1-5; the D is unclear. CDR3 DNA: TGTGCCTGGAGTTCAAGACTGAGGGTGGGGAGCAATCAGCCCCAGCATTTT. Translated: CAWSSRLRVGSNQPQHF.